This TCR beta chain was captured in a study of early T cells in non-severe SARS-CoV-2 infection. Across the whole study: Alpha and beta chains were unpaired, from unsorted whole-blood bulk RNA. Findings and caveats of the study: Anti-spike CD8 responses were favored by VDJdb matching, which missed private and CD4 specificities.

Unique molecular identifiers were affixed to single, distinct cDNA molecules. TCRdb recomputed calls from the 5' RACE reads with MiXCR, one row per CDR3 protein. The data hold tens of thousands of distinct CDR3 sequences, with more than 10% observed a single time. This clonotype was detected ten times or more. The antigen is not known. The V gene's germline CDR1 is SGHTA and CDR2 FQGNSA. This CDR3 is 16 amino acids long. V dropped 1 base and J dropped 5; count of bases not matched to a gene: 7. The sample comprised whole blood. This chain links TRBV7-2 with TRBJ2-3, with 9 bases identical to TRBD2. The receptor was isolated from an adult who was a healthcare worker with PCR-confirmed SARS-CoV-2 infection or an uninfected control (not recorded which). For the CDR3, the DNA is TGTGCCAGCAGCTTAGTTGGCGCTAGCGGGGAAGATACGCAGTATTTT. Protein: CASSLVGASGEDTQYF.